The T cell receptor beta chain described here comes from a study of OX40 agonist ivuxolimab in advanced cancers. The CDR3 runs 12 residues. Per germline, CDR1 SGHVS and CDR2 FQNEAQ. Trimming stripped 1 base from V and 6 bases from J, with 7 bases between. Assay: immunoSEQ multiplex PCR; the TCRdb copy retains only in-frame clones and omits some. This sample has roughly 60,000 clones; more than 75% occur once, and the top ten carry 4% to 6%. This clone occurred once. Sequencing was performed on CD4+ or CD8+ T cells sorted from blood, taken in a trial of the OX40 agonist ivuxolimab. V usage is TRBV7-8 and J usage is TRBJ2-7; D is uncertain. This clonotype originated in an adult with an advanced solid tumor such as melanoma, head and neck, liver or kidney cancer. This CDR3 reads CASSLVLREQYF. CDR3 in DNA: TGTGCCAGCAGCTTAGTTTTGCGCGAGCAGTACTTC. Full variable domain (remainder filled in from reference TRBV7-8 and TRBJ2-7): GAGVSQSPRYKVAKRGQDVALRCDPISGHVSLFWYQQALGQGPEFLTYFQNEAQLDKSGLPSDRFFAERPEGSVSTLKIQRTQQEDSAVYLCASSLVLREQYFGPGTRLTVT.